A selection of T cell receptor beta chains follows, all from one sample in a study of blood T cell repertoires in COVID-19. TCRdb's copy holds only in-frame clones and misses some; the assay was immunoSEQ multiplex PCR. The data show around 100,000 clones, approximately 84% seen once. Source material: peripheral blood. The receptors stem from a man between 35 and 55 years old with acute or convalescent COVID-19. The CDR3 runs from the conserved cysteine through the conserved F or W. A D gene is named only where the DNA matches it firmly. Part of the rows lack a size; the others show once, few, many or a class for expanded clones.

TRBJ2-3 | 11 | TRBV10-3 | - | - | TGTGCCATCAGTCGAGCAGATACGCAGTATTTT | CAISRADTQYF
TRBJ1-4 | 14 | TRBV6-5 | - | - | TGTGCCAGCAGCAGACAGGAGGTTAATGAAAAACTGTTTTTT | CASSRQEVNEKLFF
TRBJ1-1 | 16 | TRBV12-2 | once | - | TGTGCAAGTCGCATGCCGGGGGACAGGCCCAACACTGAAGCTTTCTTT | CASRMPGDRPNTEAFF
TRBJ1-6 | 16 | TRBV6-5 | - | - | TGTGCCAGCAGTTACTCGAGCTCACGAAATAATTCACCCCTCCACTTT | CASSYSSSRNNSPLHF
TRBJ1-6 | 14 | TRBV7-3 | - | - | TGTGCCAGCAGCTTAGGGCAGGTTAATTCACCCCTCCACTTT | CASSLGQVNSPLHF
TRBJ2-6 | 16 | TRBV18 | - | TRBD1 | TGTGCCAGCTCACCAAGGACAGGGTCTGGGGCCAACGTCCTGACTTTC | CASSPRTGSGANVLTF
TRBJ2-7 | 14 | TRBV9 | - | - | TGTGCCCGTTTATGGGGGGGCGAGTCCTACGAGCAGTACTTC | CARLWGGESYEQYF
TRBJ1-3 | 17 | TRBV7-6 | - | - | TGTGCCAGCAGCTTAGAGTTGGGGACTATTGCGGGAAACACCATATATTTT | CASSLELGTIAGNTIYF
TRBJ2-7 | 14 | TRBV18 | - | - | TGTGCCAGCTCACCAGAGAGGGCTCGTGACGAGCAGTACTTC | CASSPERARDEQYF
TRBJ2-1 | 15 | TRBV6-5 | - | TRBD1 | TGTGCCAGCAGTCCCAGGGGGCTTCTCGGCAATGAGCAGTTCTTC | CASSPRGLLGNEQFF
TRBJ1-2 | 14 | TRBV19 | - | - | TGTGCCAGTAGTCCCGAGATGCATAGCTATGGCTACACCTTC | CASSPEMHSYGYTF
TRBJ2-7 | 14 | TRBV28 | - | TRBD1 | TGTGCCAGCAGTTGGACAGGAGTTGACTACGAGCAGTACTTC | CASSWTGVDYEQYF
TRBJ2-7 | 13 | TRBV4-1 | - | - | TGCGCCAGCAGCCGTTGGAGGGACCACGAGCAGTACTTC | CASSRWRDHEQYF
TRBJ2-3 | 15 | TRBV28 | - | - | TGTGCCAGCAGTTTAGGTGCGAGCGGCACAGATACGCAGTATTTT | CASSLGASGTDTQYF
TRBJ2-2 | 19 | TRBV7-9 | - | - | TGTGCCAGCAGCTTACGACAGAGGATGAGGCTTACGAACACCGGGGAGCTGTTTTTT | CASSLRQRMRLTNTGELFF
TRBJ2-5 | 11 | TRBV24-1 | - | TRBD2 | TGTGCCAGCGGGGGGCTAGGGACCCAGTACTTC | CASGGLGTQYF
TRBJ2-2 | 15 | TRBV7-6 | - | TRBD2 | TGTGCCAGCAGCCCCCCGCGGGGGGGCACCGGGGAGCTGTTTTTT | CASSPPRGGTGELFF
TRBJ1-4 | 15 | TRBV27 | - | TRBD1 | TGTGCCAGCAGTTTAAAGGGACAGGGTTGGGAAAAACTGTTTTTT | CASSLKGQGWEKLFF
TRBJ1-5 | 15 | TRBV24-1 | - | TRBD1 | TGTGCCACCAGTGAAGGGACAGTTCCAAATCAGCCCCAGCATTTT | CATSEGTVPNQPQHF
TRBJ2-1 | 14 | TRBV6-5 | - | - | TGTGCCAGCAGGGCAGGGGAGTCCTACAATGAGCAGTTCTTC | CASRAGESYNEQFF
TRBJ1-1 | 15 | TRBV14 | - | TRBD1 | TGTGCCAGCAGCCGACGGCAGGGGGTGAACACTGAAGCTTTCTTT | CASSRRQGVNTEAFF
TRBJ1-1 | 15 | TRBV10-3 | - | - | TGTGCCATCAGTGAGGTGGGGGGAGATAAGGCTGAAGCTTTCTTT | CAISEVGGDKAEAFF